Below, 27 T cell receptor beta chains from the same sample are listed, as sequenced in a study of blood T cell repertoires in COVID-19. The assay was immunoSEQ multiplex PCR, and TCRdb's table has in-frame clones only and misses some. The repertoire holds 35,000 to 50,000 clones, with over 75% as singletons. The specimen sequenced was peripheral blood. The origin of the receptors is a woman between 55 and 75 years old with acute or convalescent COVID-19.

This sequence joins TRBV3-1 (or the pseudogene TRBV3-2) and TRBJ2-4; D gene unclear. Germline CDR1 is LGHDT and CDR2 is YNNKEL (reference sequence). V was cut by 0 bases and J by 3 bases, with 18 bases left in between. The length of the CDR3 is 18 residues. The CDR3 sequence: CASSQDVFERRGKNIQYF. The CDR3 DNA reads as TGTGCCAGCAGCCAAGATGTTTTCGAGCGCCGTGGCAAAAACATTCAGTACTTC.

The V and J genes are TRBV5-4 and TRBJ1-2; TRBD1 agrees at 7 bases. From germline, CDR1 is SGHNT and CDR2 YYREEE (reference sequence). The CDR3 length is 13 residues. With V trimmed by 4 bases and J by 4 bases, 4 bases remained unmatched. The CDR3 region is CASSPNRGYGYTF. In DNA form, the CDR3 reads TGTGCCAGCAGCCCTAACAGGGGCTATGGCTACACCTTC.

The rearrangement links TRBV5-1 to TRBJ1-2, with D possibly matching TRBD1 (5 bases). CDR3 length equals 12 residues. Germline V gene sequence: CDR1 SGHRS, CDR2 YFSETQ. The V end lost 0 bases, the J end lost 8 bases, and 8 bases lay between the germline ends. The CDR3 loop reads CASSLAPGGYTF. In DNA form, the CDR3 reads TGCGCCAGCAGCTTGGCCCCAGGGGGCTACACCTTC. Complete variable domain (other parts from reference TRBV5-1 and TRBJ1-2): KAGVTQTPRYLIKTRGQQVTLSCSPISGHRSVSWYQQTPGQGLQFLFEYFSETQRNKGNFPGRFSGRQFSNSRSEMNVSTLELGDSALYLCASSLAPGGYTFGSGTRLTVV.

Written as DNA, the CDR3 is TGCGCCAGCAGCCTGCTCCCGGGGGGGCGGGAGACCCAGTACTTC. It encodes CASSLLPGGRETQYF. V and J are TRBV4-3 and TRBJ2-5; TRBD2 matches at 8 bases. V dropped 4 bases and J dropped 5; count of bases not matched to a gene: 9. The CDR3 has 15 amino acids. Germline CDR1 reads LGHNA; CDR2 reads YSLEER.

V gene TRBV4-1 combines with J gene TRBJ2-1, with a tentative D call TRBD1 (6 bases). V lost 2 bases to trimming and J lost 5 bases, with 13 bases between them. This CDR3 region has 15 residues. Germline values: CDR1 MGHRA, CDR2 YSYEKL. CDR3 in DNA: TGCGCCAGCAGCCAACCTACGAGGGGGAACAATGAGCAGTTCTTC. Encoded protein: CASSQPTRGNNEQFF.

The chain has TRBV5-1 and TRBJ1-4; D possibly corresponds to TRBD1 (6 bases). The CDR3 is made up of 14 amino acids. Germline loops: CDR1 SGHRS, CDR2 YFSETQ. The V end lost 0 bases, the J end lost 5 bases, and 8 bases lay between the germline ends. CDR3 nucleotide sequence: TGCGCCAGCAGCTTGGAGGGGGGGAATGAAAAACTGTTTTTT. Translating it yields CASSLEGGNEKLFF.

This chain joins TRBV14 and TRBJ1-6, with a tentative D call TRBD1 (6 bases). The CDR3 is 15 residues long. Germline V gene sequence: CDR1 SGHDN, CDR2 FVKESK. Trimming pared 4 bases from V and 5 bases from J, leaving 12 bases between. The CDR3 reads CASSPTRTDNSPLHF. DNA for the CDR3: TGTGCCAGCAGCCCGACGCGGACAGATAATTCACCCCTCCACTTT.

This sequence joins TRBV5-4 and TRBJ1-5; D ambiguous. This CDR3 contains 14 residues. CDR1 is SGHNT, CDR2 YYREEE, per germline (reference sequence). Trimming removed 0 bases at V and 7 bases at J, with 11 bases between. The CDR3 spells CASSLDGLKQPQHF. The CDR3 coding sequence is TGTGCCAGCAGCTTGGATGGGCTGAAGCAGCCCCAGCATTTT.

This chain links TRBV6-5 with TRBJ1-2, with a weak D call TRBD1 (6 bases). The CDR3 runs 13 residues. The V and J ends lost 4 bases and 1 base respectively, with 7 bases between them. Germline V gene lookup returns CDR1 MNHEY and CDR2 SVGAGI. Written as DNA, the CDR3 is TGTGCCAGCAGTTGGGACAATAACTATGGCTACACCTTC. It is translated as CASSWDNNYGYTF.

Relative to its sample, this clone is medium-sized. This chain links TRBV10-1 with TRBJ2-2; 7 nucleotides match TRBD2. CDR1 WNHNN and CDR2 SYGVQD come from the germline V gene (reference sequence). J gave up 1 base and V 4 bases, and 3 bases lay outside the gene matches. The CDR3 loop spans 15 amino acids. This chain's CDR3 is CASSAKRENTGELFF. Written as DNA, the CDR3 is TGCGCCAGCAGTGCCAAGCGGGAGAACACCGGGGAGCTGTTTTTT.

This clone showed up just once. The chain joins TRBV19 to TRBJ1-5, with D possibly TRBD1 on 6 matching bases. Trimming removed 6 bases from V and 7 bases from J, with 13 bases in between. From germline, CDR1 is LNHDA and CDR2 SQIVND (reference sequence). This CDR3 region has 13 residues. CDR3 sequence reads: CASSYRADQPQHF. In nucleotides, the CDR3 is TGTGCCAGTAGCTACAGGGCGGACCAGCCCCAGCATTTT.

V gene TRBV12-2 combines with J gene TRBJ1-6; the DNA was not used to check the table's D call, TRBD1. TRBV12-2 is classified as a pseudogene. The CDR3 has 17 amino acids. CDR3 bases: TGTGCAAGTCGCTGGTACCGCGCCGGGACAGAATGGTCACCCCTCCACTTT. Translating it yields CASRWYRAGTEWSPLHF.

V usage is TRBV7-9 and J usage is TRBJ2-7; possibly TRBD2 for D (5 bases). The CDR3 is 13 amino acids. The germline V gene has CDR1 SEHNR and CDR2 FQNEAQ (reference sequence). V lost 7 bases, J lost 5 bases, and 15 bases lay in between. CDR3 sequence: CASTLAPLDEQYF. Written as DNA, the CDR3 is TGTGCCAGCACCCTAGCCCCCCTCGACGAGCAGTACTTC.

This clone was seen only a few times. V and J are TRBV12-3 or TRBV12-4 and TRBJ2-1; the D gene is possibly TRBD2 (6 bases). V lost 7 bases, J lost 7 bases, and 14 bases lay in between. The CDR3 is 13 amino acids. The CDR3 reads CASILGGANEQFF. The CDR3 DNA is TGTGCCAGCATCCTAGGAGGGGCAAATGAGCAGTTCTTC.

V gene TRBV20-1 combines with J gene TRBJ2-7, with D unclear. The CDR3 runs to 13 residues. Germline V CDR1 and CDR2: DFQATT, SNEGSKA (reference sequence). V shed 3 bases and J shed 1 base, with 10 bases lying between them. The CDR3 DNA sequence: TGCAGTGCTAGTGTCCGGGTTTCCTACGAGCAGTACTTC. Its protein is CSASVRVSYEQYF.

V usage is TRBV5-1 and J usage is TRBJ2-5; 7 positions match TRBD1. The trim removed 5 bases at V and 1 base at J, leaving 5 bases unmatched. In germline, CDR1 is SGHRS, CDR2 YFSETQ. This CDR3 comprises 14 residues. The CDR3 DNA reads TGCGCCAGCAGATCCGGGACAGTCCAAGAGACCCAGTACTTC. Its protein is CASRSGTVQETQYF.

This clone was recorded once. The rearrangement links TRBV27 to TRBJ1-2, with 10 nucleotides matching TRBD1. Germline V CDR1 and CDR2: MNHEY, SMNVEV (reference sequence). With 1 base clipped from V and 8 bases from J, the junction kept 7 bases outside the gene matches. The CDR3 runs 15 residues. The CDR3 sequence: CASSLYGDRGRGYTF. CDR3 DNA sequence: TGTGCCAGCAGTTTATATGGGGACAGGGGCCGGGGCTACACCTTC.

J is TRBJ1-2 and V is TRBV14, with TRBD1 as a possible D gene (6 bases). The CDR3 has 14 residues. V shed 4 bases and J shed 0 bases, with 9 bases lying between them. Germline CDR1 and CDR2: SGHDN and FVKESK. CDR3 residues: CASSPGQTNYGYTF. DNA for the CDR3: TGTGCCAGCAGCCCCGGACAGACTAACTATGGCTACACCTTC.

The chain combines TRBV7-9 with TRBJ1-3; 8 positions agree with TRBD1. The germline V gene has CDR1 SEHNR and CDR2 FQNEAQ (reference sequence). J lost 2 bases, V lost 1 base, and 10 bases had no gene match. The CDR3 is 18 residues long. Written as DNA, the CDR3 is TGTGCCAGCAGCTTAGGGACAGGGTATGTTCCAGCTGGAAACACCATATATTTT. It translates to CASSLGTGYVPAGNTIYF.

The chain links TRBV7-2 to TRBJ1-5; D uncertain. CDR3 size: 16 residues. Trimming removed 0 bases at V and 3 bases at J, with 12 bases between. CDR1 and CDR2 (germline): SGHTA, FQGNSA. CDR3: CASSLARAGFNQPQHF. In DNA form, the CDR3 reads TGTGCCAGCAGCTTAGCGCGGGCGGGCTTCAATCAGCCCCAGCATTTT.

The V and J genes are TRBV11-3 and TRBJ2-1, with 10 nucleotides matching TRBD1. The germline V gene encodes CDR1 SGHNT and CDR2 YENEEA. V trimming: 5 bases; J trimming: 6 bases; junction bases outside the gene matches: 7. The CDR3 has 15 residues. For the CDR3, the DNA is TGTGCCAGCAGCCAGGGACAGGGGACGTCCAATGAGCAGTTCTTC. Translated: CASSQGQGTSNEQFF. The variable domain in full, completed from reference TRBV11-3 and TRBJ2-1, reads EAGVVQSPRYKIIEKKQPVAFWCNPISGHNTLYWYLQNLGQGPELLIRYENEEAVDDSQLPKDRFSAERLKGVDSTLKIQPAELGDSAVYLCASSQGQGTSNEQFFGPGTRLTVL.

This clone was detected only a few times. This chain links TRBV29-1 with TRBJ1-1, with D tentatively TRBD1 (5 bases). This CDR3 has 12 residues. Trimming cost V 0 bases and J 11 bases, with 13 bases left between them. CDR1 and CDR2 from the germline V gene are SQVTM and ANQGSEA. DNA for the CDR3: TGCAGCGTTGAAGAGCAGGGAAGTACGGCTTTCTTT. This gives the protein CSVEEQGSTAFF.

This sequence joins TRBV4-3 and TRBJ1-1; 7 bases map to TRBD1. Trimming took 2 bases from V and 5 from J; bases not matched to a gene: 2. The CDR3 length is 13 residues. CDR1 and CDR2 (germline): LGHNA, YSLEER. Here the CDR3 reads CASSQLTGTEAFF. CDR3 DNA sequence: TGCGCCAGCAGCCAATTGACAGGGACTGAAGCTTTCTTT.

The chain links TRBV5-1 to TRBJ1-1; 11 bases map to TRBD1. This CDR3 has 16 residues. The germline CDR1 and CDR2 sequences are SGHRS and YFSETQ. The V segment lost 4 bases and the J segment 1 base; nucleotides outside the gene matches: 6. In nucleotides, the CDR3 is TGCGCCAGCAGCGATGGACAGGGGGCACGGAACACTGAAGCTTTCTTT. As protein: CASSDGQGARNTEAFF.

The chain links TRBV5-4 to TRBJ2-3; D possibly corresponds to TRBD2 (6 bases). The ends were cut back, 4 bases at V and 9 bases at J, with 18 bases in the middle. The CDR3 is 14 residues long. Germline V CDR1 and CDR2: SGHNT, YYREEE (reference sequence). CDR3 protein: CASSGGTPAGTQYF. For the CDR3, the DNA is TGTGCCAGCAGCGGAGGGACTCCCGCCGGGACGCAGTATTTT.

V usage is TRBV7-9 and J usage is TRBJ1-4; D gene uncertain. This CDR3 has 13 amino acids. Per the germline V gene, CDR1 is SEHNR and CDR2 is FQNEAQ (reference sequence). Trimming pared 4 bases from V and 8 bases from J, leaving 11 bases between. The DNA of the CDR3 is TGTGCCAGCAGCTATATTCCGGGGGAAAAACTGTTTTTT. Protein product: CASSYIPGEKLFF. The full variable domain, rest sourced from reference TRBV7-9 and TRBJ1-4, is DTGVSQNPRHKITKRGQNVTFRCDPISEHNRLYWYRQTLGQGPEFLTYFQNEAQLEKSRLLSDRFSAERPKGSFSTLEIQRTEQGDSAMYLCASSYIPGEKLFFGSGTQLSVL.

This chain joins TRBV4-1 and TRBJ1-6, with a tentative D call TRBD1 (5 bases). Germline V CDR1 and CDR2: MGHRA, YSYEKL. The CDR3 covers 14 residues. V was cut by 3 bases and J by 10 bases, with 13 bases left in between. The CDR3 DNA sequence: TGCGCCAGCAGCCAGGGGGGGATGAGATCACCCCTCCACTTT. Its translation: CASSQGGMRSPLHF.